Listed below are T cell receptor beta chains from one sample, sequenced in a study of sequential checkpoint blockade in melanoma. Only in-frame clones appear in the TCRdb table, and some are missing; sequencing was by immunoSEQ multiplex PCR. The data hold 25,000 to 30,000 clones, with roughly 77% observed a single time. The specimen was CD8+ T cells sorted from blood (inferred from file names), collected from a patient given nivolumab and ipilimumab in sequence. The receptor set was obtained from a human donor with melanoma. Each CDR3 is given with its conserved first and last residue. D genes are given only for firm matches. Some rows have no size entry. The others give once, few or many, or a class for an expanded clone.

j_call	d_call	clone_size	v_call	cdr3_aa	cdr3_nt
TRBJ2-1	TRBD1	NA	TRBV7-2	CASSLRDRYNEQFF	TGTGCCAGCAGCTTAAGGGACAGGTACAATGAGCAGTTCTTC
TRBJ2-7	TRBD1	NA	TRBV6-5	CASIQGGEQYF	TGTGCCAGCATACAGGGGGGAGAGCAGTACTTC
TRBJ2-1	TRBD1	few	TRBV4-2	CASSSLTGISYNEQFF	TGTGCCAGCAGCTCCTTGACAGGGATCTCCTACAATGAGCAGTTCTTC
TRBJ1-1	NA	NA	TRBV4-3	CASKDDRNMNTEAFF	TGCGCCAGCAAAGACGACAGAAACATGAACACTGAAGCTTTCTTT
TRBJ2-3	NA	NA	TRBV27	CASSPDYRVTDTQYF	TGTGCCAGCAGTCCCGACTACCGAGTCACAGATACGCAGTATTTT
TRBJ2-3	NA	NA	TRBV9	CASSVDRVRGSTDTQYF	TGTGCCAGCAGCGTAGACCGGGTTCGGGGGTCCACAGATACGCAGTATTTT
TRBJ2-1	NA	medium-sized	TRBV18	CASSPTVSLNNEQFF	TGTGCCAGCTCACCGACAGTCTCCCTTAACAATGAGCAGTTCTTC
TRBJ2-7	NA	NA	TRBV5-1	CASSLANGDEQYF	TGCGCCAGCAGCTTGGCCAACGGGGACGAGCAGTACTTC
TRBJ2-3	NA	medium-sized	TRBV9	CASSPRGSDTQYF	TGTGCCAGCAGCCCAAGAGGGTCAGATACGCAGTATTTT
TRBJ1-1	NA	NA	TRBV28	CASSFERLNTEAFF	TGTGCCAGCAGTTTTGAGAGGCTGAACACTGAAGCTTTCTTT
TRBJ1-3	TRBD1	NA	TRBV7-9	CASRAQGSGNTIYF	TGTGCCAGCCGGGCACAGGGGTCTGGAAACACCATATATTTT
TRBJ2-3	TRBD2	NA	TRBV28	CASSLVSGGLDTQYF	TGTGCCAGCAGTTTAGTTAGCGGGGGGTTAGATACGCAGTATTTT
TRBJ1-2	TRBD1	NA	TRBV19	CASSASTGERGYTF	TGTGCCAGTAGTGCCTCGACAGGGGAGCGGGGCTACACCTTC
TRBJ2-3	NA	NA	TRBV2	CASSEDGRGAEDTQYF	TGTGCCAGCAGTGAAGACGGCAGGGGCGCTGAAGATACGCAGTATTTT
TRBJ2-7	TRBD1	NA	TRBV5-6	CASSSSGTGVTYEQYF	TGTGCCAGCAGCTCTTCCGGGACAGGGGTAACCTACGAGCAGTACTTC
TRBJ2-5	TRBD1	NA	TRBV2	CASSEHGPGQGFFRQETQYF	TGTGCCAGCAGTGAGCATGGACCGGGACAGGGTTTCTTTCGCCAAGAGACCCAGTACTTC
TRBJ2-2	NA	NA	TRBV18	CASSDRGLHTGELFF	TGTGCCAGCTCCGACCGAGGTCTGCACACCGGGGAGCTGTTTTTT
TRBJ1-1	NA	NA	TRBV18	CASSPQGKAEAFF	TGTGCCAGCTCACCTCAGGGTAAGGCTGAAGCTTTCTTT
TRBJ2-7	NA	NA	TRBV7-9	CASRSRDTPTYEQYF	TGTGCCAGCAGATCACGGGACACACCAACCTACGAGCAGTACTTC
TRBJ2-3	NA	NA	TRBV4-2	CASSQNRFSTDTQYF	TGTGCCAGCAGCCAAAACAGGTTTAGCACAGATACGCAGTATTTT
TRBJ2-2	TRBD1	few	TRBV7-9	CASSLGRQGATGELFF	TGTGCCAGCAGCTTAGGCAGGCAGGGGGCGACCGGGGAGCTGTTTTTT
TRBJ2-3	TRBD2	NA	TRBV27	CASSLGLVSTDTQYF	TGTGCCAGCAGTTTAGGACTAGTAAGCACAGATACGCAGTATTTT
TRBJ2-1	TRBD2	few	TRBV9	CASSELAHSYNEQFF	TGTGCCAGCAGCGAACTAGCGCACTCCTACAATGAGCAGTTCTTC
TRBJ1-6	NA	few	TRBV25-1	CPTGGVDSPLHF	TGTCCCACCGGGGGGGTTGATTCACCCCTCCACTTT
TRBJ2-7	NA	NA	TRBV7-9	CASSHFDRGYEQYF	TGTGCCAGCAGCCATTTCGACAGAGGCTACGAGCAGTACTTC
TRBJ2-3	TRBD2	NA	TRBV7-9	CASSALFTSGLRKDTQYF	TGTGCCAGCAGCGCACTCTTCACTAGCGGGCTTAGGAAAGATACGCAGTATTTT
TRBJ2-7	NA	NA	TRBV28	CASSSLDSSYEQYF	TGTGCCAGCAGTTCACTGGACTCCTCCTACGAGCAGTACTTC
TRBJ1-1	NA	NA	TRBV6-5	CASSPPAGRNTEAFF	TGTGCCAGCAGCCCCCCGGCGGGACGAAACACTGAAGCTTTCTTT
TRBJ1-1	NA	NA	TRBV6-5	CASRGANTEAFF	TGTGCCAGCAGGGGGGCGAACACTGAAGCTTTCTTT
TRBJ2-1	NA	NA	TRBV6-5	CASSADGGSYNEQFF	TGTGCCAGCAGTGCCGACGGAGGCTCCTACAATGAGCAGTTCTTC
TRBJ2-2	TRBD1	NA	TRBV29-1	CSVESGTGGENTGELFF	TGCAGCGTTGAAAGTGGGACAGGGGGCGAAAACACCGGGGAGCTGTTTTTT
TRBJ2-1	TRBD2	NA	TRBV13	CASSSLAGGKEQFF	TGTGCCAGCAGCTCGCTAGCGGGGGGGAAAGAGCAGTTCTTC
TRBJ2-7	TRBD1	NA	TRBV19	CASSIQGAVYEQYF	TGTGCCAGTAGTATACAGGGGGCGGTGTACGAGCAGTACTTC
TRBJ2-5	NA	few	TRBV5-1	CASTKGGVKETQYF	TGCGCCAGCACGAAGGGCGGGGTGAAAGAGACCCAGTACTTC
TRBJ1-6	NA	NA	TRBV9	CASSAHRSSYNSPLHF	TGTGCCAGCAGCGCCCACAGGAGCTCCTATAATTCACCCCTCCACTTT
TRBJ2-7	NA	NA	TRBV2	CASSEPRLYPYEQYF	TGTGCCAGCAGTGAACCCAGACTCTACCCCTACGAGCAGTACTTC
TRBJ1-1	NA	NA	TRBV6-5	CASSYEGEGTEAFF	TGTGCCAGCAGTTACGAAGGGGAAGGCACTGAAGCTTTCTTT
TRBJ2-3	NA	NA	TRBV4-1	CASSQDGGEADTQYF	TGCGCCAGCAGCCAAGACGGAGGGGAGGCAGATACGCAGTATTTT
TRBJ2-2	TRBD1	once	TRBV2	CASSEVRGRAGELFF	TGTGCCAGCAGTGAAGTGAGGGGGCGGGCCGGGGAGCTGTTTTTT
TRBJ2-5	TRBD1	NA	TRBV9	CASSAGGVETQYF	TGTGCCAGCAGCGCAGGGGGAGTAGAGACCCAGTACTTC
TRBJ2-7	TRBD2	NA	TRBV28	CASRSDSWTSGEFSYEQYF	TGTGCCAGCAGGTCGGACTCCTGGACTAGCGGGGAATTTTCCTACGAGCAGTACTTC
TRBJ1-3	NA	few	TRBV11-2	CASSFSNTIYF	TGTGCCAGCAGCTTTTCGAACACCATATATTTT
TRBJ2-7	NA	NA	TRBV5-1	CASSMGQVDYEQYF	TGCGCCAGCAGCATGGGACAAGTAGACTACGAGCAGTACTTC